A selection of T cell receptor beta chains follows, all from one sample in a study of T cell repertoires in cytomegalovirus infection. One entry per CDR3 protein results from TCRdb running MiXCR on the reads. The table lists around 170,000 distinct CDR3 sequences, approximately 17% of them singletons. The material sequenced was CD8+ T cells from PBMCs. The source is a human donor in good health (CMV status not recorded). Some clones in this sample may be carry-over from other donors' samples. Each CDR3 is given with its conserved first and last residue. A D gene is named only where the DNA matches it firmly. Part of the rows lack a size; the others show once, few, many or a class for expanded clones.

J,V,D,size,CDR3,DNA
TRBJ2-1,TRBV7-9,TRBD2,many,CASSLSSGSPNEQFF,TGTGCCAGCAGCTTGTCTAGCGGGAGCCCCAATGAGCAGTTCTTC
TRBJ1-2,TRBV12-3/TRBV12-4,TRBD1,.,CASSPRTGRYGGGYTF,TGTGCCAGCAGTCCCCGGACAGGGCGCTATGGCGGTGGCTACACCTTC
TRBJ1-1,TRBV7-6,.,.,CASSLLGSEAFF,TGTGCCAGCAGCTTACTCGGATCTGAAGCTTTCTTT
TRBJ2-1,TRBV4-1,.,few,CASSAGAPNEQFF,TGCGCCAGCAGCGCCGGGGCCCCCAATGAGCAGTTCTTC
TRBJ1-2,TRBV20-1,.,.,CSREDDANYGYTF,TGCAGTCGGGAGGACGATGCTAACTATGGCTACACCTTC
TRBJ2-7,TRBV7-9,.,.,CASSFPSGPNRYEQYF,TGTGCCAGCAGCTTCCCCTCGGGACCGAACCGCTACGAGCAGTACTTC
TRBJ2-1,TRBV7-2,.,.,CASSLLPPDEQFF,TGTGCCAGCAGCTTACTCCCCCCCGATGAGCAGTTCTTC
TRBJ2-1,TRBV7-9,TRBD2,.,CASSGLAGTSYNEQFF,TGTGCCAGCAGTGGACTAGCGGGGACCTCCTACAATGAGCAGTTCTTC
TRBJ2-7,TRBV7-9,TRBD2,.,CASSLVAGERNEQYF,TGTGCCAGCAGCTTAGTAGCGGGAGAAAGGAACGAGCAGTACTTC
TRBJ2-4,TRBV7-2,.,many,CASSVRGRDIQYF,TGTGCCAGCAGCGTCCGGGGGCGGGACATTCAGTACTTC
TRBJ2-2,TRBV4-2,TRBD1,few,CASSQVLPDRVETGELFF,TGTGCCAGCAGCCAAGTACTCCCGGACAGGGTGGAAACCGGGGAGCTGTTTTTT
TRBJ1-2,TRBV12-3/TRBV12-4,TRBD1,.,CASSRTGGYGYTF,TGTGCCAGCAGTAGGACAGGGGGCTATGGCTACACCTTC
TRBJ1-4,TRBV3-1,.,.,CASSQESSVNEKLFF,TGTGCCAGCAGCCAAGAATCATCCGTTAATGAAAAACTGTTTTTT
TRBJ2-7,TRBV28,TRBD2,few,CASSLSGGDVEQYF,TGTGCCAGCAGTTTAAGTGGGGGGGATGTCGAGCAGTACTTC
TRBJ2-7,TRBV7-9,TRBD1,.,CASSDGQGLFGQYF,TGTGCCAGCAGCGATGGACAGGGGCTTTTCGGGCAGTACTTC
TRBJ2-7,TRBV20-1,.,few,CSARGSGTRYEQYF,TGCAGTGCTAGAGGCTCCGGGACACGGTACGAGCAGTACTTC
TRBJ2-1,TRBV12-3/TRBV12-4,.,many,CASSLARGDEQFF,TGTGCCAGCAGTTTAGCGAGGGGCGATGAGCAGTTCTTC
TRBJ2-2,TRBV7-6,.,.,CASRGSTGELFF,TGTGCCAGCAGGGGTTCGACCGGGGAGCTGTTTTTT
TRBJ2-7,TRBV19,.,.,CASSASQGYEQYF,TGTGCCAGTAGTGCAAGCCAGGGATACGAGCAGTACTTC
TRBJ1-5,TRBV7-2,.,.,CASSLSGQGDQPQHF,TGTGCCAGCAGCTTATCGGGGCAAGGGGATCAGCCCCAGCATTTT